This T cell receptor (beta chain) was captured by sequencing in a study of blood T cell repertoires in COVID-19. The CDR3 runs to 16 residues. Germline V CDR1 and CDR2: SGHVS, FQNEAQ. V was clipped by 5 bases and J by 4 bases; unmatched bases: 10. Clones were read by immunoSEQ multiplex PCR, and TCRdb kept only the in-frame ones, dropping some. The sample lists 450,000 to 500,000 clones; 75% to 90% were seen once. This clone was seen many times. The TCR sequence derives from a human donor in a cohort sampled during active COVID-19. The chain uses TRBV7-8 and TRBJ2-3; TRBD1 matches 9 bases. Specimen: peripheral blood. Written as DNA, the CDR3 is TGTGCCAGCAGCCCTCCGGGACAGGGTGGTCCAGATACGCAGTATTTT. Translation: CASSPPGQGGPDTQYF. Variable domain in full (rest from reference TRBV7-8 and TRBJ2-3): GAGVSQSPRYKVAKRGQDVALRCDPISGHVSLFWYQQALGQGPEFLTYFQNEAQLDKSGLPSDRFFAERPEGSVSTLKIQRTQQEDSAVYLCASSPPGQGGPDTQYFGPGTRLTVL.